The next 24 T cell receptor beta chains were all read from a single sample in a study of blood T cell repertoires in COVID-19. Generated by immunoSEQ multiplex PCR, the TCRdb table keeps only in-frame clones and is missing some. The profile shows approximately 150,000 clones, about 86% of them singletons. Sequencing used peripheral blood. The receptor source for this set is an elderly woman with acute or convalescent COVID-19.

V is TRBV18 and J is TRBJ1-2; D ambiguous. The V gene's germline CDR1 is KGHSH and CDR2 LQKENI. Deletions cut 3 bases from V and 10 bases from J, with 12 bases between. There are 12 residues in the CDR3. The CDR3 here is CASSPEQLDYTF. For the CDR3, the DNA is TGTGCCAGCTCACCGGAACAGCTTGACTACACCTTC.

The chain couples TRBV5-1 to TRBJ1-3; the D is unclear. The V gene's germline CDR1 is SGHRS and CDR2 YFSETQ. The V gene lost 6 bases and the J gene lost 1 base, with 14 bases spanning the gap. The CDR3 is made up of 15 amino acids. The CDR3 DNA is TGCGCCAGCACTAGCAACGGGAAGTCTGGAAACACCATATATTTT. Its protein is CASTSNGKSGNTIYF.

This chain connects TRBV27 to TRBJ1-6, with D tentatively TRBD1 (6 bases). The V end was cut by 6 bases, the J end by 0 bases, with 21 bases between. CDR1 and CDR2 from the germline V gene are MNHEY and SMNVEV (reference sequence). This CDR3 has 19 amino acids. The CDR3 reads CASSADRSFTSSYNSPLHF. The CDR3 DNA is TGTGCCAGCAGCGCCGACAGGTCGTTTACGAGCTCCTATAATTCACCCCTCCACTTT.

The chain joins TRBV5-6 to TRBJ2-5; D perhaps matches TRBD1 (5 bases). The germline gives CDR1 SGHDT, CDR2 YYEEEE. The CDR3 sequence is 16 residues long. The V and J ends lost 2 bases and 2 bases respectively, with 16 bases between them. DNA for the CDR3: TGTGCCAGCAGCTTCAGTTCTTGGGGCCCGCAAGAGACCCAGTACTTC. Amino acid sequence: CASSFSSWGPQETQYF.

The chain links TRBV3-1 (or the pseudogene TRBV3-2) to TRBJ2-2; TRBD2 matches 13 bases. Looked up from germline, CDR1 is LGHDT and CDR2 is YNNKEL (reference sequence). The CDR3 extends over 19 amino acids. J gave up 1 base and V 4 bases, and 9 bases lay outside the gene matches. The CDR3 sequence is CASSPSGLAGAKNTGELFF. The CDR3 bases are TGTGCCAGCAGCCCTTCAGGACTAGCGGGGGCCAAGAACACCGGGGAGCTGTTTTTT.

The V gene is TRBV18, the J gene TRBJ1-2; D is unresolved. Trimming left V 2 bases short and J 6 bases short, with 7 bases between. This CDR3 spans 12 amino acids. Germline V gene data show CDR1 as KGHSH and CDR2 as LQKENI. CDR3 DNA: TGTGCCAGCTCACCAGGGCCAAATGGCTACACCTTC. It specifies CASSPGPNGYTF.

The rearrangement joins TRBV7-6 to TRBJ1-6; maybe TRBD1 (5 bases). The germline V gene has CDR1 SGHVS and CDR2 FNYEAQ. The CDR3 is 16 residues long. Trimming cost V 0 bases and J 7 bases, with 13 bases left between them. CDR3 region: CASSLAGPGRNSPLHF. The CDR3, as DNA: TGTGCCAGCAGCTTAGCGGGTCCAGGGAGGAATTCACCCCTCCACTTT.

The genes are TRBV7-9 and TRBJ2-1; 10 positions agree with TRBD2. The CDR3 extends over 14 amino acids. Per germline, CDR1 SEHNR and CDR2 FQNEAQ (reference sequence). J was trimmed by 8 bases and V by 2 bases; bases with no gene match: 3. The CDR3 reads CASSLSLAGDEQFF. The CDR3 DNA reads as TGTGCCAGCAGCTTATCCCTAGCGGGAGATGAGCAGTTCTTC.

The rearrangement uses TRBV5-1 and TRBJ2-3; 13 bases align to TRBD2. CDR3 size: 18 residues. Germline CDR1 reads SGHRS; CDR2 reads YFSETQ. V lost 0 bases and J lost 3; bases outside the gene matches: 7. The CDR3 DNA sequence: TGCGCCAGCAGCTTGGCCGGACTAGCGGGAGCGGGGACAGATACGCAGTATTTT. It codes for CASSLAGLAGAGTDTQYF.

The chain employs TRBV19 and TRBJ1-2, with a tentative D call TRBD1 (6 bases). This CDR3 comprises 12 residues. Trimming removed 5 bases at V and 4 bases at J, with 8 bases between. Germline V CDR1 and CDR2: LNHDA, SQIVND (reference sequence). CDR3 bases: TGTGCCAGTAGTTCACAGGGCTATGGCTACACCTTC. Protein: CASSSQGYGYTF.

The chain joins TRBV2 to TRBJ1-1, with TRBD1 as a possible D gene (5 bases). V was clipped by 6 bases and J by 3 bases, with 14 bases between them. The CDR3 is 14 amino acids. In germline, CDR1 is SNHLY, CDR2 FYNNEI. The CDR3 nucleotides are TGTGCCAGCAGCGCAGTAGGAGGGGACACTGAAGCTTTCTTT. This gives the protein CASSAVGGDTEAFF.

Remarks on this clone: Other DNA sequences in the sample encode the same CDR3. The chain employs TRBV9 and TRBJ1-6; D may be TRBD1 (5 bases). The germline V and J ends were trimmed by 2 bases and 7 bases, with 7 bases remaining between them. The CDR3 contains 13 residues. CDR1 and CDR2 (germline): SGDLS, YYNGEE. CDR3 coding DNA: TGTGCCAGCAGCGTGACAGAAAATTCACCCCTCCACTTT. It translates to CASSVTENSPLHF. Together with reference TRBV9 and TRBJ1-6, the CDR3 gives the full variable domain: DSGVTQTPKHLITATGQRVTLRCSPRSGDLSVYWYQQSLDQGLQFLIQYYNGEERAKGNILERFSAQQFPDLHSELNLSSLELGDSALYFCASSVTENSPLHFGNGTRLTVT.

This clone showed up just a few times. The same CDR3 arises from other DNA sequences in this sample as well. The V call is TRBV5-1, the J call TRBJ2-3; 11 bases match TRBD2. The germline CDR1 and CDR2 sequences are SGHRS and YFSETQ. The length of the CDR3 is 16 residues. With V trimmed by 0 bases and J by 3 bases, 3 bases remained unmatched. The CDR3, as DNA: TGCGCCAGCAGCTTGGGGGGGACTAGCGGAACAGATACGCAGTATTTT. As protein: CASSLGGTSGTDTQYF.

This clone was detected only a few times. The chain recombines TRBV5-4 with TRBJ2-3; 8 bases map to TRBD2. CDR1 and CDR2 from the germline V gene are SGHNT and YYREEE (reference sequence). V lost 2 bases to trimming and J lost 1 base; unmatched junction nucleotides: 3. The CDR3 runs 15 residues. For the CDR3, the DNA is TGTGCCAGCAGCTTTCAGCGGGGGCGCACAGATACGCAGTATTTT. Translating gives CASSFQRGRTDTQYF.

The J gene is TRBJ2-3, the V gene TRBV5-1, with 7 positions matching TRBD2. V was pared by 5 bases and J by 2 bases, with 5 bases of the junction left unmatched. The CDR3 totals 14 residues. Germline CDR1 reads SGHRS; CDR2 reads YFSETQ. The CDR3: CASRVGGPTDTQYF. CDR3 nucleotides: TGCGCCAGCAGGGTGGGAGGGCCCACAGATACGCAGTATTTT. The whole variable domain, filled in from reference TRBV5-1 and TRBJ2-3, reads KAGVTQTPRYLIKTRGQQVTLSCSPISGHRSVSWYQQTPGQGLQFLFEYFSETQRNKGNFPGRFSGRQFSNSRSEMNVSTLELGDSALYLCASRVGGPTDTQYFGPGTRLTVL.

For the CDR3, the DNA is TGTGCCAGCAGCGCTAAATGGCCGGACAGGGTTTTATTAGAGCAGTACTTC. Encoded protein: CASSAKWPDRVLLEQYF. V is TRBV7-9 and J is TRBJ2-7, with 8 positions matching TRBD1. This CDR3 is 17 amino acids long. V lost 5 bases to trimming and J lost 7 bases; unmatched junction nucleotides: 19. The V gene's germline CDR1 is SEHNR and CDR2 FQNEAQ (reference sequence).

J is TRBJ1-2 and V is TRBV18, with D perhaps TRBD1 (6 bases). Looked up from germline, CDR1 is KGHSH and CDR2 is LQKENI. Trimming removed 2 bases from V and 7 bases from J, with 20 bases in between. The CDR3 is 16 amino acids. The CDR3 DNA follows: TGTGCCAGCTCACCATCAGGGGAGAGGATTGGGAGTGGCTACACCTTC. Protein: CASSPSGERIGSGYTF.

V and J are TRBV11-1 and TRBJ2-7; 10 nucleotides align to TRBD1. J gave up 2 bases and V 6 bases, and 7 bases lay outside the gene matches. CDR3 length equals 15 residues. The germline CDR1 and CDR2 sequences are SGHAT and FQDESV (reference sequence). The CDR3 loop reads CASRRDGTGAYEQYF. The DNA for the CDR3 is TGTGCCAGCAGACGCGACGGGACAGGGGCCTACGAGCAGTACTTC.

The J gene is TRBJ1-5, the V gene TRBV5-8; TRBD1 might be the D (5 bases). V was pared by 1 base and J by 3 bases, with 14 bases between. The CDR3 consists of 16 residues. Germline V gene lookup returns CDR1 SGHTS and CDR2 YDEGEE. The CDR3 protein is CASSLRTSAINQPQHF. The CDR3 bases are TGTGCCAGCAGCTTGCGGACAAGTGCGATCAATCAGCCCCAGCATTTT. The full variable domain, in which reference TRBV5-8 and TRBJ1-5 provide the parts outside the CDR3, is EAGVTQSPTHLIKTRGQQATLRCSPISGHTSVYWYQQALGLGLQFLLWYDEGEERNRGNFPPRFSGRQFPNYSSELNVNALELEDSALYLCASSLRTSAINQPQHFGDGTRLSIL.

CDR3 in amino acids: CASSGTGSYGYTF. The CDR3 DNA is TGTGCCAGTAGTGGGACAGGTTCCTATGGCTACACCTTC. The chain joins TRBV19 to TRBJ1-2; TRBD1 matches 8 bases. Germline trimming cut 5 bases from V and 4 bases from J; bases unmatched to any gene: 3. CDR1 is LNHDA, CDR2 SQIVND, per germline (reference sequence). The CDR3 extends over 13 amino acids.

In this sample, this clone turned up once. This chain links TRBV6-1 with TRBJ1-6, with D possibly TRBD1 on 6 matching bases. The CDR3 covers 16 residues. CDR1 MNHNS and CDR2 SASEGT come from the germline V gene. Trimming stripped 0 bases from V and 8 bases from J, with 14 bases between. CDR3 region: CASSEAGQYIDSPLHF. DNA of the CDR3: TGTGCCAGCAGTGAAGCAGGACAGTACATCGATTCACCCCTCCACTTT.

This chain joins TRBV24-1 and TRBJ2-3; 10 nucleotides line up with TRBD2. Germline values: CDR1 KGHDR, CDR2 SFDVKD. This CDR3 is built from 14 residues. V trimming: 10 bases; J trimming: 2 bases; junction bases outside the gene matches: 5. DNA for the CDR3: TGTGCCACTTCAGCGGGAGGGCACACAGATACGCAGTATTTT. Protein product: CATSAGGHTDTQYF.

This clone has just one count. This chain uses TRBV7-2 with TRBJ2-2; D uncertain. Germline lookup yields CDR1 SGHTA and CDR2 FQGNSA. The CDR3 consists of 14 residues. V was shortened by 2 bases and J by 0 bases, with 4 bases between the two germline ends. The CDR3 region is CASSLLANTGELFF. CDR3 nucleotide sequence: TGTGCCAGCAGCTTACTAGCGAACACCGGGGAGCTGTTTTTT.

The V and J genes are TRBV7-9 and TRBJ2-5; 10 positions agree with TRBD2. Trimming cost V 5 bases and J 4 bases; bases outside gene matches: 16. Germline-derived CDR1 and CDR2 are SEHNR and FQNEAQ (reference sequence). This CDR3 has 18 residues. CDR3 nucleotide sequence: TGTGCCAGCAGCAGCCGCCGCACATCTAGCGGGGGTACAGAGACCCAGTACTTC. Encoded protein: CASSSRRTSSGGTETQYF.